These T cell receptor beta chains were read from a single sample in a study of T cell repertoires in cytomegalovirus infection. TCRdb recomputed calls from the reads with MiXCR, one row per CDR3 protein. The table has roughly 80,000 distinct CDR3 sequences, about 24% seen once. These TCRs' antigens remain unknown. The material was CD8+ T cells from cultured PBMCs, obtained from culture after CMV antigen stimulation. These receptors were obtained from a human donor in good health (CMV status not recorded). Some clones in this sample may be carry-over from other donors' samples. CDR3s include the opening cysteine and the closing phenylalanine or tryptophan. Each record gives: J gene, D gene, V gene, clone size, CDR3 protein, CDR3 DNA. The D gene is left open where the match is weak. Not all rows give a size; the values are once, few, many and, for expanded clones, a class.

J gene: TRBJ2-2
D gene: -
V gene: TRBV5-6
clone size: few
CDR3 protein: CASSLTRNTGELFF
CDR3 DNA: TGTGCCAGCAGCTTAACAAGAAACACCGGGGAGCTGTTTTTT

J gene: TRBJ2-7
D gene: TRBD1
V gene: TRBV27
clone size: many
CDR3 protein: CASSSGTGVVEQYF
CDR3 DNA: TGTGCCAGCAGCTCCGGGACAGGGGTAGTCGAGCAGTACTTC

J gene: TRBJ2-7
D gene: TRBD1
V gene: TRBV4-1
clone size: -
CDR3 protein: CASSQDDRDYEQYF
CDR3 DNA: TGCGCCAGCAGCCAAGATGACAGGGATTACGAGCAGTACTTC

J gene: TRBJ2-7
D gene: -
V gene: TRBV12-3/TRBV12-4
clone size: many
CDR3 protein: CASSRRTAGDEQYF
CDR3 DNA: TGTGCCAGCAGTAGAAGGACGGCCGGGGACGAGCAGTACTTC

J gene: TRBJ2-3
D gene: -
V gene: TRBV6-2/TRBV6-3
clone size: few
CDR3 protein: CASSPGDTQYF
CDR3 DNA: TGTGCCAGCAGCCCGGGGGATACGCAGTATTTT

J gene: TRBJ2-7
D gene: -
V gene: TRBV20-1
clone size: -
CDR3 protein: CSARYRDTSYEQYF
CDR3 DNA: TGCAGTGCTAGATACCGGGACACCTCCTACGAGCAGTACTTC

J gene: TRBJ1-1
D gene: -
V gene: TRBV12-3/TRBV12-4
clone size: many
CDR3 protein: CASSAGVSPTEAFF
CDR3 DNA: TGTGCCAGCAGTGCCGGGGTATCGCCCACTGAAGCTTTCTTT

J gene: TRBJ1-6
D gene: -
V gene: TRBV6-6
clone size: many
CDR3 protein: CASTADSPLHF
CDR3 DNA: TGTGCCAGCACGGCCGATTCACCCCTCCACTTT

J gene: TRBJ2-2
D gene: -
V gene: TRBV13
clone size: -
CDR3 protein: CASSKGWDGAGELFF
CDR3 DNA: TGTGCCAGCAGCAAAGGGTGGGACGGAGCCGGGGAGCTGTTTTTT

J gene: TRBJ2-2
D gene: -
V gene: TRBV7-9
clone size: -
CDR3 protein: CASSGDMAGELFF
CDR3 DNA: TGTGCCTCGTCCGGGGATATGGCCGGGGAGCTGTTTTTT

J gene: TRBJ1-2
D gene: -
V gene: TRBV7-8
clone size: few
CDR3 protein: CASTLEGTYGYTF
CDR3 DNA: TGTGCCAGCACCTTAGAGGGGACCTATGGCTACACCTTC

J gene: TRBJ2-3
D gene: TRBD2
V gene: TRBV7-2
clone size: many
CDR3 protein: CASSRLAGHTDTQYF
CDR3 DNA: TGTGCCAGCAGCCGACTAGCGGGCCACACAGATACGCAGTATTTT

J gene: TRBJ2-1
D gene: TRBD2
V gene: TRBV7-9
clone size: -
CDR3 protein: CASSLSQRDHNEQFF
CDR3 DNA: TGTGCCAGCAGCTTATCCCAGCGGGATCACAATGAGCAGTTCTTC

J gene: TRBJ2-1
D gene: -
V gene: TRBV20-1
clone size: many
CDR3 protein: CSARLEGGVTNEQFF
CDR3 DNA: TGCAGTGCTAGGCTCGAGGGGGGCGTGACCAATGAGCAGTTCTTC

J gene: TRBJ2-7
D gene: -
V gene: TRBV11-1
clone size: few
CDR3 protein: CASSLNTGTYEQYF
CDR3 DNA: TGTGCCAGCAGCTTAAACACAGGTACCTACGAGCAGTACTTC

J gene: TRBJ2-3
D gene: -
V gene: TRBV27
clone size: few
CDR3 protein: CASTSGTDTQYF
CDR3 DNA: TGTGCCAGCACCTCTGGCACAGATACGCAGTATTTT